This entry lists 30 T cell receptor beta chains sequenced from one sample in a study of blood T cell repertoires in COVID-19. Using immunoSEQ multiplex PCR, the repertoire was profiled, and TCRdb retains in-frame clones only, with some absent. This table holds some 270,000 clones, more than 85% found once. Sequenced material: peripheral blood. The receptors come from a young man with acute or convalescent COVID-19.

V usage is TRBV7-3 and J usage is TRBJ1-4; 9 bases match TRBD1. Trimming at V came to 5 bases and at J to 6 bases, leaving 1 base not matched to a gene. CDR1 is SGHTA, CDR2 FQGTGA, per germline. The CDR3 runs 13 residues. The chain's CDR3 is CASSRDRDEKLFF. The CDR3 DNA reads TGTGCCAGCAGCCGGGACAGGGATGAAAAACTGTTTTTT.

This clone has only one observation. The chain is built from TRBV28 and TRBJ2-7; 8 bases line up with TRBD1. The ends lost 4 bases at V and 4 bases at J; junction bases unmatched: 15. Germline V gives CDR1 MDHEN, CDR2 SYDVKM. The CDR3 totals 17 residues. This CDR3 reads CASSSPRRGRIRYEQYF. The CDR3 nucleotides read TGTGCCAGCAGTTCCCCCCGCAGGGGGCGCATAAGGTACGAGCAGTACTTC.

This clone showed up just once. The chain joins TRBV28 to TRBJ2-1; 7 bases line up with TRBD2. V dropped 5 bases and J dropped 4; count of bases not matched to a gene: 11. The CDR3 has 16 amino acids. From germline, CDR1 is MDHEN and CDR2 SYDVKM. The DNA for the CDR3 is TGTGCCAGCAGTCCGCCGGCGGGCGGGAGTTACAATGAGCAGTTCTTC. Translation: CASSPPAGGSYNEQFF.

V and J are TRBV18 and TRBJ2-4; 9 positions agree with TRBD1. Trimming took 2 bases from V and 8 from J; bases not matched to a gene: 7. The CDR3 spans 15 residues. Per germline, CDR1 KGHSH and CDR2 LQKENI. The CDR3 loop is CASSPAQGARDIQYF. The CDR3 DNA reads TGTGCCAGCTCACCAGCACAGGGGGCTCGTGACATTCAGTACTTC.

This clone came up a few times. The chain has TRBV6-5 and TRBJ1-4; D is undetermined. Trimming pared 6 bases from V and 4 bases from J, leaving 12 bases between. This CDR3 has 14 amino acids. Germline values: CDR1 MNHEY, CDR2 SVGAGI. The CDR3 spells CASRLGRGNEKLFF. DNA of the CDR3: TGTGCCAGCAGATTAGGACGGGGTAATGAAAAACTGTTTTTT.

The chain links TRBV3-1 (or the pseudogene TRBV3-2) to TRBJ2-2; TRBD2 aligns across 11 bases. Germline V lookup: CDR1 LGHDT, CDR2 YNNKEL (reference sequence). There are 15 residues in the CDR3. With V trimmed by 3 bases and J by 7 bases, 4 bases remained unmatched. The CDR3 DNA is TGTGCCAGCAGCCACGGACTAGCGGGTCTCGGGGAGCTGTTTTTT. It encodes CASSHGLAGLGELFF.

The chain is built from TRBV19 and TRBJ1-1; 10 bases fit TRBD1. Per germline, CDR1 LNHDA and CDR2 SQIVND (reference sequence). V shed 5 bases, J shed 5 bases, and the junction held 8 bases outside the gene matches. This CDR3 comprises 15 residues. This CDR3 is CASSPTDRGRTEAFF. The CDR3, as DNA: TGTGCCAGTAGTCCAACCGACAGGGGGCGGACTGAAGCTTTCTTT.

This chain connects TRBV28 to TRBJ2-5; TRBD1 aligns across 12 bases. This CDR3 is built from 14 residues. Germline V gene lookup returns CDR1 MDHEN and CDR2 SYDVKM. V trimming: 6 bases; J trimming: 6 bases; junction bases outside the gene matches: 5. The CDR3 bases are TGTGCCAGCAGCTGGGACAGGGGGCTGAAGACCCAGTACTTC. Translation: CASSWDRGLKTQYF.

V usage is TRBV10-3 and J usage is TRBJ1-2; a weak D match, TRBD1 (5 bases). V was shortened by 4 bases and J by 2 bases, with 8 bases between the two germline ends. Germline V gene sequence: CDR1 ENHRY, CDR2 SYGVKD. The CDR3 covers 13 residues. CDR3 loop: CAISVQGNYGYTF. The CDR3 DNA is TGTGCCATCAGTGTCCAGGGAAACTATGGCTACACCTTC.

The CDR3 DNA reads as TGTGCCAGCAGCTCAGGGGGCGAAGCTTTCTTT. Protein: CASSSGGEAFF. The chain combines TRBV6-5 with TRBJ1-1; TRBD1 matches at 8 bases. V gave up 6 bases and J gave up 8 bases; unmatched junction bases: 2. This CDR3 region has 11 residues. Germline CDR1 reads MNHEY; CDR2 reads SVGAGI.

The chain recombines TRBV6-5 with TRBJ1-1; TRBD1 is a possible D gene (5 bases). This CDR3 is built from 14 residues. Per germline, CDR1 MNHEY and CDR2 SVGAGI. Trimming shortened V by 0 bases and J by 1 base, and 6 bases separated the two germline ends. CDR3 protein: CASSYSTANTEAFF. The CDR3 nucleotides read TGTGCCAGCAGTTACTCGACAGCGAACACTGAAGCTTTCTTT.

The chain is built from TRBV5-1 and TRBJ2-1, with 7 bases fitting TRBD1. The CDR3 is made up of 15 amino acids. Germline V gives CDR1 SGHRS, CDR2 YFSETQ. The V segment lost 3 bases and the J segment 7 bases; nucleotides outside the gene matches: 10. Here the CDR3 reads CASSSKTGMRNEQFF. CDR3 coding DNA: TGCGCCAGCAGCTCTAAGACAGGGATGAGGAATGAGCAGTTCTTC.

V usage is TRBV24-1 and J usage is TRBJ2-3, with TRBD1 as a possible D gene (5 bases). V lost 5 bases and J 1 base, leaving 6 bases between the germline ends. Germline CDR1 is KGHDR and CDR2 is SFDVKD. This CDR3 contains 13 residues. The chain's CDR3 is CATSVRGTDTQYF. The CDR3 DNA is TGTGCCACCAGTGTCAGGGGCACAGATACGCAGTATTTT.

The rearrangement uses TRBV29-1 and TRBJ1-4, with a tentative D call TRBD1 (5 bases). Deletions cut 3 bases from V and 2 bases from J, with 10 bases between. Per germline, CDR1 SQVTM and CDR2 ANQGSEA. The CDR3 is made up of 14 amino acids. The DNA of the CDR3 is TGCAGCGTTGAGTATCAGGGCACTAATGAAAAACTGTTTTTT. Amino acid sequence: CSVEYQGTNEKLFF.

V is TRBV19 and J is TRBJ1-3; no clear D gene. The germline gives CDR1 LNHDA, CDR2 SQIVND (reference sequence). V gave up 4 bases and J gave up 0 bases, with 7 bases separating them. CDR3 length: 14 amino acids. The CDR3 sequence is CASSTQDSGNTIYF. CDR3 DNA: TGTGCCAGTAGTACACAAGACTCTGGAAACACCATATATTTT.

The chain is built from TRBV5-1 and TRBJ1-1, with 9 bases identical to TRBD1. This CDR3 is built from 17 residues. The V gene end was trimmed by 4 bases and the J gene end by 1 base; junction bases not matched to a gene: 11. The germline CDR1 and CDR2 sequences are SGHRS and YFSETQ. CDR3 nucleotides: TGCGCCAGCAGCCTCCGTCCGACAGGGGGGAGGAACACTGAAGCTTTCTTT. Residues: CASSLRPTGGRNTEAFF.

The DNA for the CDR3 is TGTGCCAGCAGACAGACAGGGCACGAGCAGTACTTC. It yields the protein CASRQTGHEQYF. J is TRBJ2-7 and V is TRBV5-5; 7 nucleotides line up with TRBD1. The CDR3 sequence is 12 residues long. Germline V CDR1 and CDR2: SGHKS, YYEKEE (reference sequence). With V trimmed by 5 bases and J by 5 bases, 4 bases remained unmatched.

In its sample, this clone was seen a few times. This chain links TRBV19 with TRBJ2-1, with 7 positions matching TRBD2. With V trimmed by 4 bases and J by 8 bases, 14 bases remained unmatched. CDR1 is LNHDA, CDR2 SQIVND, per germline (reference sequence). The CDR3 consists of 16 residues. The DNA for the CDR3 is TGTGCCAGTAGTAACCCCCCCTGGGGGGGGAGAGATGAGCAGTTCTTC. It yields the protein CASSNPPWGGRDEQFF.

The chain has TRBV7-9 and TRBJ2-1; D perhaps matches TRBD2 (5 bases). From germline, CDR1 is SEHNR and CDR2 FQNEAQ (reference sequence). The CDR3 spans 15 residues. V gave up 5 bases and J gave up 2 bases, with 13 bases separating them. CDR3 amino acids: CASSLVEAAYNEQFF. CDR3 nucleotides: TGTGCCAGCAGCCTAGTGGAGGCCGCCTACAATGAGCAGTTCTTC. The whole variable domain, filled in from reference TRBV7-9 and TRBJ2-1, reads DTGVSQNPRHKITKRGQNVTFRCDPISEHNRLYWYRQTLGQGPEFLTYFQNEAQLEKSRLLSDRFSAERPKGSFSTLEIQRTEQGDSAMYLCASSLVEAAYNEQFFGPGTRLTVL.

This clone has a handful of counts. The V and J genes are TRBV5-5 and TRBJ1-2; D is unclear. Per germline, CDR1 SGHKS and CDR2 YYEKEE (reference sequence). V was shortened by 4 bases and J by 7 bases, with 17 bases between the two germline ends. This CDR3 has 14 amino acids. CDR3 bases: TGTGCCAGCAGCCTGGGCGGCGCTTTAAGTGGCTACACCTTC. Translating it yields CASSLGGALSGYTF.

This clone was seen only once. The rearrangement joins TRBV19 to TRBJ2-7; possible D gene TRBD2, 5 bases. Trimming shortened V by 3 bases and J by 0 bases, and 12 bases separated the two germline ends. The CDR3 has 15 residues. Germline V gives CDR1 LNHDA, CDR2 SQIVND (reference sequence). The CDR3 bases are TGTGCCAGTAGTATTTCTAGCACGAGCTCCTACGAGCAGTACTTC. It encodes CASSISSTSSYEQYF.

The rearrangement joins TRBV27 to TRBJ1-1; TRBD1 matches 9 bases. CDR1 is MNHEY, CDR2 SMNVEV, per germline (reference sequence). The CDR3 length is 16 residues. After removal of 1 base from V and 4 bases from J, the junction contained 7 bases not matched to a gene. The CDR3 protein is CASSLWGTGSGTEAFF. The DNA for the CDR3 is TGTGCCAGCAGTTTATGGGGGACAGGGAGCGGCACTGAAGCTTTCTTT.

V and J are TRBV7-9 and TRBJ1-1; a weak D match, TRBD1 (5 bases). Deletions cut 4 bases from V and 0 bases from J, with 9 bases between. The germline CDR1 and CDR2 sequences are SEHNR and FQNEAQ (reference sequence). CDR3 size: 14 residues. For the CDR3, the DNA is TGTGCCAGCAGCTCACAGGACATGAACACTGAAGCTTTCTTT. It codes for CASSSQDMNTEAFF.

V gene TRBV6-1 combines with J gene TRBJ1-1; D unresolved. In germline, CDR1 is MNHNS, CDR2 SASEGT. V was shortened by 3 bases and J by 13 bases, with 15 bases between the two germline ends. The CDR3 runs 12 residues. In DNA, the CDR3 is TGTGCCAGCAGTGAGGTCGAACCTCGGGATTTCTTT. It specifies CASSEVEPRDFF.

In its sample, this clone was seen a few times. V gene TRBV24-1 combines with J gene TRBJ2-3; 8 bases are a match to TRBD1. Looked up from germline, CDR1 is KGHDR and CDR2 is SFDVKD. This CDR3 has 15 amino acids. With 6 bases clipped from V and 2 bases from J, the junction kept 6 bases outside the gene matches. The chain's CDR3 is CATSPGTGPTDTQYF. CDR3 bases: TGTGCCACCAGTCCCGGGACAGGACCCACAGATACGCAGTATTTT.

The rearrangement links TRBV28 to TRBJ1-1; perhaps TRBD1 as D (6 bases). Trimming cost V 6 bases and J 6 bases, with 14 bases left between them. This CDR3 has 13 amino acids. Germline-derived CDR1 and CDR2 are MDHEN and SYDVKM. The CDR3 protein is CASRPTGTPEAFF. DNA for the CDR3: TGTGCCAGCAGGCCAACAGGGACCCCTGAAGCTTTCTTT. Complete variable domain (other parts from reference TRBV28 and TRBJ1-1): DVKVTQSSRYLVKRTGEKVFLECVQDMDHENMFWYRQDPGLGLRLIYFSYDVKMKEKGDIPEGYSVSREKKERFSLILESASTNQTSMYLCASRPTGTPEAFFGQGTRLTVV.

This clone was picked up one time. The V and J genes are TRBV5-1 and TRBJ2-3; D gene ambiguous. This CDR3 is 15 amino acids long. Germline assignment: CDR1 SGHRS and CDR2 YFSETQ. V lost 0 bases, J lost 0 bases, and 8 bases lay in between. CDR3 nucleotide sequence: TGCGCCAGCAGCTTGGGCGAGACTAGCACAGATACGCAGTATTTT. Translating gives CASSLGETSTDTQYF.

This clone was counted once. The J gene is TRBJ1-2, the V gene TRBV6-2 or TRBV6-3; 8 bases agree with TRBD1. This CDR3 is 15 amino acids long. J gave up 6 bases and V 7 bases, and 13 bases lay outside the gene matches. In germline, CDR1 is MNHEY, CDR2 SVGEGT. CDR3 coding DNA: TGTGCCAGCACCCCCCGGACAGGGAGTAGGGATGGCTACACCTTC. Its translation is CASTPRTGSRDGYTF.

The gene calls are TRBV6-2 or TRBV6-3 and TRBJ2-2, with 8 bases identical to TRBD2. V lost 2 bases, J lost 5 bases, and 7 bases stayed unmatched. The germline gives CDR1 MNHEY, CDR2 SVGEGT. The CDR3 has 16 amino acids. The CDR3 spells CASSYIAGIVTGELFF. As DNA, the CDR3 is TGTGCCAGCAGTTACATAGCGGGAATTGTTACCGGGGAGCTGTTTTTT.

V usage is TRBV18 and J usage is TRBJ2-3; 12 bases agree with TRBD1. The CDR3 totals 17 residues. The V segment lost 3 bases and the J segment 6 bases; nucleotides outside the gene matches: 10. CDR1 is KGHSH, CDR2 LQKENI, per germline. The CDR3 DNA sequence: TGTGCCAGCTCACCGCGACCGGGACAGGGGGCACGGGATACGCAGTATTTT. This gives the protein CASSPRPGQGARDTQYF. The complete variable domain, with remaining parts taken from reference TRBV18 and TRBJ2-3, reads NAGVMQNPRHLVRRRGQEARLRCSPMKGHSHVYWYRQLPEEGLKFMVYLQKENIIDESGMPKERFSAEFPKEGPSILRIQQVVRGDSAAYFCASSPRPGQGARDTQYFGPGTRLTVL.